This TCR beta chain comes out of a study of T-cell memory formation after mild COVID-19. This clonotype has only a few counts. Using its own MiXCR run on the 5' RACE reads, TCRdb lists one record per CDR3 protein. The sample lists about 440,000 distinct CDR3 sequences; 20% were seen once. Germline values: CDR1 KGHDR, CDR2 SFDVKD. V gave up 4 bases and J gave up 0 bases; unmatched junction bases: 5. CDR3 length: 16 residues. This clonotype was obtained from an adult woman who had mild COVID-19 (a few samples of this study predate the infection). Cell type and time point are not known. J is TRBJ2-3 and V is TRBV24-1, with TRBD2 matching over 8 bases. Source material: PBMCs or a T cell subset sorted from them (not recorded which). The CDR3 sequence: CATSDPGGPSTDTQYF. In nucleotides, the CDR3 is TGTGCCACCAGTGACCCGGGGGGGCCAAGCACAGATACGCAGTATTTT.